One sample yielded the 15 T cell receptor beta chains listed below, sequenced in a study of T cell responses to AZD1222 COVID-19 vaccine. Data came from immunoSEQ multiplex PCR; TCRdb stores just in-frame clones and leaves some out. The sample yields around 99,000 clones, roughly 85% seen once. The material sequenced was peripheral blood, taken 28 days after the second AZD1222 dose. These receptors were collected from an adult who received the AZD1222 COVID-19 vaccine.

The rearrangement links TRBV9 to TRBJ2-7, with TRBD1 as a possible D gene (6 bases). The CDR3 contains 15 residues. V was cut by 0 bases and J by 2 bases, with 12 bases left in between. Germline CDR1 reads SGDLS; CDR2 reads YYNGEE. CDR3 amino acids: CASSVEQGFTYEQYF. The CDR3, as DNA: TGTGCCAGCAGCGTAGAACAGGGTTTCACCTACGAGCAGTACTTC.

The chain uses TRBV19 and TRBJ1-2; 10 bases agree with TRBD1. CDR3 size: 14 residues. Germline V CDR1 and CDR2: LNHDA, SQIVND (reference sequence). V was clipped by 6 bases and J by 2 bases; unmatched bases: 3. The CDR3 here is CASSTGQGNYGYTF. CDR3 nucleotide sequence: TGTGCCAGTAGCACGGGACAGGGGAACTATGGCTACACCTTC. The whole variable domain, filled in from reference TRBV19 and TRBJ1-2, reads DGGITQSPKYLFRKEGQNVTLSCEQNLNHDAMYWYRQDPGQGLRLIYYSQIVNDFQKGDIAEGYSVSREKKESFPLTVTSAQKNPTAFYLCASSTGQGNYGYTFGSGTRLTVV.

The sample holds one count of this clone. V and J are TRBV11-2 and TRBJ2-5; D is unresolved. Germline-derived CDR1 and CDR2 are SGHAT and FQNNGV. This CDR3 is built from 15 residues. Trimming removed 5 bases at V and 5 bases at J, with 18 bases between. CDR3 in DNA: TGTGCCAGCAGCCTTACATGGCCCCGTTGGGAGACCCAGTACTTC. It specifies CASSLTWPRWETQYF.

This chain connects TRBV27 to TRBJ1-2; 9 nucleotides line up with TRBD1. The CDR3 contains 15 residues. Looked up from germline, CDR1 is MNHEY and CDR2 is SMNVEV (reference sequence). V lost 2 bases to trimming and J lost 7 bases; unmatched junction nucleotides: 8. The CDR3 nucleotides are TGTGCCAGCAGTTTAGGGGCCGGGACAGGGACTGGCTACACCTTC. Translated, it gives CASSLGAGTGTGYTF.

The V and J genes are TRBV6-5 and TRBJ2-1, with D perhaps matching TRBD2 (5 bases). V was shortened by 0 bases and J by 9 bases, with 9 bases between the two germline ends. The CDR3 loop spans 13 amino acids. The germline gives CDR1 MNHEY, CDR2 SVGAGI. This CDR3 is CASSYSTGVEQFF. CDR3 nucleotide sequence: TGTGCCAGCAGTTACTCGACCGGGGTTGAGCAGTTCTTC.

This clone was counted between two and nine times. This specimen includes other DNA sequences encoding the same CDR3. V gene TRBV25-1 combines with J gene TRBJ1-5; D is possibly TRBD1 (5 bases). Germline-derived CDR1 and CDR2 are MGHDK and SYGVNS. CDR3 length: 13 residues. V lost 1 base, J lost 7 bases, and 8 bases lay in between. The chain's CDR3 is CASSEWGNQPQHF. The CDR3 DNA reads TGTGCCAGCAGTGAATGGGGGAACCAGCCCCAGCATTTT.

The rearrangement links TRBV7-9 to TRBJ2-3; D not resolved. Germline V gives CDR1 SEHNR, CDR2 FQNEAQ (reference sequence). V was cut by 2 bases and J by 0 bases, with 9 bases left in between. This CDR3 spans 15 amino acids. CDR3: CASSLMGASTDTQYF. CDR3 nucleotide sequence: TGTGCCAGCAGCTTAATGGGCGCTAGCACAGATACGCAGTATTTT.

V usage is TRBV6-2 or TRBV6-3 and J usage is TRBJ1-1; a possible D gene is TRBD1 (6 bases). This CDR3 spans 15 amino acids. Trimming took 5 bases from V and 1 from J, leaving 14 bases between them. The V gene's germline CDR1 is MNHEY and CDR2 SVGEGT. The DNA for the CDR3 is TGTGCCAGCAGTCCCACCGGGACACCGAACACTGAAGCTTTCTTT. Its translation is CASSPTGTPNTEAFF.

This sequence joins TRBV4-3 and TRBJ1-2; D uncertain. In germline, CDR1 is LGHNA, CDR2 YSLEER. This CDR3 is 15 amino acids long. V gave up 1 base and J gave up 6 bases, with 15 bases separating them. CDR3 coding DNA: TGCGCCAGCAGCCAAGCCCGACAACAGAGCGATGGCTACACCTTC. Protein product: CASSQARQQSDGYTF.

This chain connects TRBV7-2 to TRBJ1-5, with TRBD1 as a possible D gene (5 bases). The CDR3 loop spans 15 amino acids. The V end was cut by 1 base, the J end by 2 bases, with 9 bases between. Per the germline V gene, CDR1 is SGHTA and CDR2 is FQGNSA. CDR3 sequence reads: CASSLVAGGNQPQHF. The CDR3 nucleotides are TGTGCCAGCAGCTTAGTGGCGGGGGGCAATCAGCCCCAGCATTTT.

This clone was recorded a few times. V is TRBV28 and J is TRBJ1-1; D is possibly TRBD1 (5 bases). CDR3 length equals 13 residues. Trimming took off 5 bases at V and 1 base at J, with 8 bases between the two ends. Germline lookup yields CDR1 MDHEN and CDR2 SYDVKM. CDR3 bases: TGTGCCAGCAGTCGGACATGGAACACTGAAGCTTTCTTT. Its translation is CASSRTWNTEAFF.

The chain has TRBV7-9 and TRBJ2-7; the D gene is possibly TRBD1 (7 bases). V dropped 2 bases and J dropped 6 bases, with 17 bases sitting between them. CDR3 length: 15 residues. Germline-derived CDR1 and CDR2 are SEHNR and FQNEAQ (reference sequence). DNA of the CDR3: TGTGCCAGCAGCTTATTGGCGACAGGGAGGAGCGAGCAGTACTTC. Its protein product is CASSLLATGRSEQYF.

J is TRBJ2-3 and V is TRBV29-1; 8 bases agree with TRBD2. The V gene's germline CDR1 is SQVTM and CDR2 ANQGSEA. The CDR3 covers 14 residues. After removal of 6 bases from V and 2 bases from J, the junction contained 7 bases not matched to a gene. CDR3 in DNA: TGCAGCGTCACCCCGGGACTAGTCACAGATACGCAGTATTTT. It encodes CSVTPGLVTDTQYF.

This chain connects TRBV5-4 to TRBJ2-1; 8 nucleotides align to TRBD1. Trimming at V came to 6 bases and at J to 0 bases, leaving 8 bases not matched to a gene. From germline, CDR1 is SGHNT and CDR2 YYREEE (reference sequence). The CDR3 covers 16 residues. DNA for the CDR3: TGTGCCAGCAAACAGGGGGGAACAAGCTCCTACAATGAGCAGTTCTTC. Translation gives CASKQGGTSSYNEQFF.

The gene calls are TRBV27 and TRBJ1-1, with D possibly TRBD1 on 6 matching bases. The germline CDR1 and CDR2 sequences are MNHEY and SMNVEV (reference sequence). The CDR3 length is 13 residues. Trimming cost V 2 bases and J 5 bases, with 9 bases left between them. CDR3 nucleotides: TGTGCCAGCAGTTTAGCCAGGGGAACTGAAGCTTTCTTT. Amino acids: CASSLARGTEAFF.